The TCR beta chain under discussion was sequenced for a study of graft-versus-host responses after intestinal transplantation (dated by TCRdb to about 2021). A note on the overall study: Multivisceral, liver-intestinal, or isolated intestinal transplants were received by the recipients. Every recipient was given anti-thymocyte globulin induction, then maintenance tacrolimus and steroids for about 3 years. Bulk TCR-beta CDR3 sequencing was used to track graft-versus-host and host-versus-graft alloreactive T cell clones in the graft, circulation and bone marrow after intestinal transplantation. Alloreactive clones were identified by sequencing pre-transplant mixed lymphocyte reaction products and comparing these products with unstimulated pre-transplant donor and recipient T cells. Of the roughly 23 intestinal transplant recipients enrolled in the cohort, one of whom was a retransplant, a few patients without pretransplant specimens were excluded. Donor T cell macrochimerism was defined as a peak of at least 4% donor T cells among recipient peripheral blood mononuclear cells. Rather than going through the commercial service, samples from three later patients were sequenced in-house on an Illumina MiSeq and processed with MiXCR. Overall study outcomes, separate from this receptor: The conclusions were limited by the relatively low number and heterogeneity of the intestinal transplant patients. GvH clones were found in recipient bone marrow, and some of the GvH clones appeared earlier in ileal mucosa or blood, which is consistent with an intestinal mucosal origin. Patients with donor T cell macrochimerism had high GvH to HvG T cell clonal ratios in their allografts. Early after transplant, peak levels of circulating GvH clones were found to be associated with declines in HvG clones.

Per the publication, the time point label means: cells obtained before transplantation from donor or recipient. CD3+CD4+ and CD3+CD8+ populations were FACS-sorted from unstimulated pre-transplant donor and recipient cells taken from spleen or lymph nodes. About this clone itself: Its antigen has not been determined. No clone much larger than this one lies a single base away; base qualities are absent.

Libraries were prepared through the immunoSEQ multiplex PCR assay. In most patients, genomic DNA was isolated using the Qiagen DNeasy Blood and Tissue Kit and sent frozen to Adaptive Biotechnologies for TCR sequencing. For most patients, high-throughput TCR-beta CDR3 sequencing of genomic DNA was performed by Adaptive Biotechnologies. Per the source publication's procedure: TCR sequencing data were retrieved from Adaptive's ImmunoSEQ software for more than 15 patients, whereas a few other patients were processed with MiXCR and VDJtools. To correct CD4 versus CD8 sorting errors, any sequence found in both subsets at a frequency ratio below 5:1 was removed. CDR3 nucleotide sequences shared between donor and recipient were removed because their origin could not be assigned. To be classed as alloreactive, a clone needed at least 2-fold expansion over unstimulated cells and a minimum CFSE-low frequency of 0.002% (template counts) or 0.001% (read counts). Mappable clones were those detected in sequenced pre-transplant spleen, lymph node, or MLR CFSE-low populations of the donor or recipient. Cumulative frequency of alloreactive clones was calculated as a percentage of all sequences weighted by copy number. Drawn from immuneACCESS, this table holds only the in-frame rearrangements with V and J called that TCRdb kept. Clones are partly lost; checked studies trace under half to an unresolved V gene and leave the rest unexplained. The V and J calls and clone size come from that table; D and trimming were worked out from the DNA. Within this sample are under 150,000 clones, with just under 95% of them counted one time only. Together, the top ten hold around 0.12% of the sample.

The CDR3 holds 17 amino acids from the cysteine to the phenylalanine. Solely the CDR3 DNA is kept, with 51 bases framed from the first base. CDR1 MGHRA and CDR2 YSYEKL were looked up in the germline V gene. The V end gives up 2 bases and the J end 6 bases, leaving 11 bases in the junction not matched to a gene. The input for sequencing was unstimulated CD4+ T cells sorted from spleen or lymph node cells, taken before intestinal transplant. The sequence derives from a human donor who received an intestinal transplant. Recombination connected TRBV4-1 to TRBJ1-5; the junction holds 9 bases that match TRBD1. The DNA sequence is as follows: TGCGCCAGCAGCCAAATAATCCGGACAGGGGCGGGTCAGCCCCAGCATTTT. Its protein product is CASSQIIRTGAGQPQHF.